The 8 T cell receptor beta chains presented below share a single source sample, sequenced in a study of T cells in Graves' hyperthyroidism and ophthalmopathy (dated by TCRdb to about 2019). The protocol used for the library was multiplex PCR. Sequencing used an Illumina HiSeq 2000. Amplification of TCR beta CDR3 regions was carried out from RNA transcripts. The first round of RT-PCR for the TCR CDR3 was performed with the HTBI primer set and the Qiagen OneStep RT-PCR kit. Using fastp at Q25 and MiXCR, TCRdb reprocessed the public reads and kept productive beta chains. Every distinct CDR3 protein forms one entry, paired with its most common genes and DNA. Across this sample there are around 700,000 distinct CDR3 sequences, with about 19% seen only once. The ten biggest clones cover approximately 15% of the sample. The specimen was blood. These receptor sequences come from a woman between 50 and 59 years old with Graves' hyperthyroidism that later progressed to Graves' ophthalmopathy.

Concerning this clonotype: One junction end does not reproduce the germline sequence, and a read error may be involved. The V gene is TRBV12-3 or TRBV12-4, the J gene TRBJ2-1; TRBD2 matches 8 bases. CDR3 length equals 15 residues. The CDR3 sequence is CASSLALGGGNEEFF. The DNA of the CDR3 is TGTGCCAGCAGTCTGGCCCTCGGGGGGGGAAATGAGGAGTTCTTC.

The rearrangement links TRBV9 to TRBJ1-2, with 8 nucleotides matching TRBD1. The CDR3 runs to 16 residues. V gave up 1 base and J gave up 1 base; unmatched junction bases: 6. Germline lookup yields CDR1 SGDLS and CDR2 YYNGEE. The CDR3 nucleotides read TGTGCCAGCAGCGTATTGGGGACAGGACTTAACTATGGCTACACCTTC. It yields the protein CASSVLGTGLNYGYTF.

This clonotype was seen a handful of times. The rearrangement links TRBV19 to TRBJ2-7, with D tentatively TRBD1 (6 bases). The V gene's germline CDR1 is LNHDA and CDR2 SQIVND (reference sequence). The CDR3 is made up of 13 amino acids. The germline V and J ends were trimmed by 6 bases and 2 bases, with 11 bases remaining between them. The CDR3 loop reads CASSPDSTYEQYF. The CDR3 nucleotides read TGTGCCAGTAGCCCGGACAGCACCTACGAGCAGTACTTC.

This sequence joins TRBV29-1 and TRBJ1-3; D unresolved. Germline assignment: CDR1 SQVTM and CDR2 ANQGSEA. The CDR3 is 14 residues long. Trimming left V 6 bases short and J 3 bases short, with 15 bases between. The DNA of the CDR3 is TGCAGCGTAGCGATCATGTCAGGTGGAAACACCATATATTTT. Protein: CSVAIMSGGNTIYF.

The chain couples TRBV3-1 to TRBJ2-5, with 14 bases aligning to TRBD2. The ends lost 1 base at V and 7 bases at J; junction bases unmatched: 11. Germline lookup yields CDR1 LGHDT and CDR2 YNNKEL (reference sequence). This CDR3 spans 18 amino acids. CDR3 loop: CASSQGPRTSGGPGTQYF. DNA for the CDR3: TGTGCCAGCAGCCAAGGACCCCGGACTAGCGGGGGGCCGGGGACCCAGTACTTC.

V is TRBV13 and J is TRBJ2-6, with D perhaps being TRBD1 or TRBD2 (5 bases each). This CDR3 comprises 16 residues. V was shortened by 2 bases and J by 0 bases, with 8 bases between the two germline ends. Looked up from germline, CDR1 is PRHDT and CDR2 is FYEKMQ (reference sequence). The CDR3 bases are TGTGCCAGCAGCTTATGGGGGAGCTCTGGGGCCAACGTCCTGACTTTC. Encoded protein: CASSLWGSSGANVLTF.

This chain joins TRBV20-1 and TRBJ1-2, with 10 bases aligning to TRBD1. The germline V gene encodes CDR1 DFQATT and CDR2 SNEGSKA (reference sequence). V shed 0 bases, J shed 8 bases, and the junction held 9 bases outside the gene matches. CDR3 length: 15 residues. The DNA of the CDR3 is TGCAGTGCTAGAGATCGGGACAGGGGATTAGAGGGCTACACCTTC. Translation gives CSARDRDRGLEGYTF.

This clonotype was seen more than once but under ten times. This chain uses TRBV13 with TRBJ1-2; D remains unclear. Germline CDR1 is PRHDT and CDR2 is FYEKMQ (reference sequence). CDR3 length: 13 amino acids. V lost 0 bases and J lost 13, with 15 bases in between. In nucleotides, the CDR3 is TGTGCCAGCAGCTTAGGGCGAGGGCTATGGGTCACCTTC. Protein: CASSLGRGLWVTF.